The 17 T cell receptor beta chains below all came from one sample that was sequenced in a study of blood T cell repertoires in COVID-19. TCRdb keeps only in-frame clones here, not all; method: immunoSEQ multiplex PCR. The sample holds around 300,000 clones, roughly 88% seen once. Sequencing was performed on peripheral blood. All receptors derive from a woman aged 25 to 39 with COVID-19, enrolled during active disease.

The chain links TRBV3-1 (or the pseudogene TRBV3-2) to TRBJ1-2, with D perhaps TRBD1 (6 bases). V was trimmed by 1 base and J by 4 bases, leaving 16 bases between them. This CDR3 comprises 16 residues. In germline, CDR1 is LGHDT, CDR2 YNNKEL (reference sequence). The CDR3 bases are TGTGCCAGCAGCCAAGGCGGGGGGCGCCGGTTCTATGGCTACACCTTC. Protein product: CASSQGGGRRFYGYTF.

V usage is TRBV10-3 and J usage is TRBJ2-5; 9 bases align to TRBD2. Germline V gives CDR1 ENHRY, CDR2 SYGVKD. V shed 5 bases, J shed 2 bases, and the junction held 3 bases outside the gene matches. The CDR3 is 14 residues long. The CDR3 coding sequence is TGTGCCATCAGTATAGCGGGGGTTCAAGAGACCCAGTACTTC. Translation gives CAISIAGVQETQYF.

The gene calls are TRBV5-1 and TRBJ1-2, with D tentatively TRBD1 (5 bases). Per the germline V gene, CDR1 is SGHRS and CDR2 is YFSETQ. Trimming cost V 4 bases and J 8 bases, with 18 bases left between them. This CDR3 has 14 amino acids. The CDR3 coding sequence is TGCGCCAGCAGCCTAGGGGTCTCCCAGGACGGCTACACCTTC. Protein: CASSLGVSQDGYTF.

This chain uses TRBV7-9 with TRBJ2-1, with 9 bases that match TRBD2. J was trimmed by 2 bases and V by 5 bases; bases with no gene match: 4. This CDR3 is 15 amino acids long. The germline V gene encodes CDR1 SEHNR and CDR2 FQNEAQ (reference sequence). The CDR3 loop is CASSKTSGPYNEQFF. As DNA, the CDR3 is TGTGCCAGCAGCAAGACTAGCGGTCCCTACAATGAGCAGTTCTTC.

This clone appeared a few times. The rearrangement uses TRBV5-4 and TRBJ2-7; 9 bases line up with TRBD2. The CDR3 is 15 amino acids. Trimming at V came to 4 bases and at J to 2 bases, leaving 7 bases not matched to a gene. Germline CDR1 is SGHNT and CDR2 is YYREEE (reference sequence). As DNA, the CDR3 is TGTGCCAGCAGCCTCGGGACTAGCCTTCCCTACGAGCAGTACTTC. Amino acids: CASSLGTSLPYEQYF.

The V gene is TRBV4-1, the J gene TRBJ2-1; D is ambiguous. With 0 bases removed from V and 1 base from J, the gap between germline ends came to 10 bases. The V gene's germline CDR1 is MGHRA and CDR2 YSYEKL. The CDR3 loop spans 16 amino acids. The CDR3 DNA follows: TGCGCCAGCAGCCAAGAGTCAGTTGTATCCTACAATGAGCAGTTCTTC. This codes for CASSQESVVSYNEQFF.

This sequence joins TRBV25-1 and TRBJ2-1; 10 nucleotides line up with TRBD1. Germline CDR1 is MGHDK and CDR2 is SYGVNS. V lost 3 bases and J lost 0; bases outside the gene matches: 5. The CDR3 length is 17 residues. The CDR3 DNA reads TGTGCCAGCAGTGAGACAGGGGGCTTGAGCTCCTACAATGAGCAGTTCTTC. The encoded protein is CASSETGGLSSYNEQFF.

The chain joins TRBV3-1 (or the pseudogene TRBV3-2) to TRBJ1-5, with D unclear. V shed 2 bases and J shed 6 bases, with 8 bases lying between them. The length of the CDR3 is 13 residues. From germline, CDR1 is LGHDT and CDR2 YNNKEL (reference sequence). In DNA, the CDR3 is TGTGCCAGCAGCCAACAGTCAGGTCAGCCCCAGCATTTT. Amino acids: CASSQQSGQPQHF.

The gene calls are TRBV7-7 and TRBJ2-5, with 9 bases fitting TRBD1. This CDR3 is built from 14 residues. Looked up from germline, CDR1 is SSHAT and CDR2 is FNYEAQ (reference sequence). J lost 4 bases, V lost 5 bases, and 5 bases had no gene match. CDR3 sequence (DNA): TGTGCCAGCAGCCCGACAGGGGGAAGAGAGACCCAGTACTTC. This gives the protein CASSPTGGRETQYF.

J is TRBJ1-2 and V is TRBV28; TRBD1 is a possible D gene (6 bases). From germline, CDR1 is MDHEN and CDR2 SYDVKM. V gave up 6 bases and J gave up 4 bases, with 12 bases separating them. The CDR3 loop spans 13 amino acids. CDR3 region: CASRTDRIYGYTF. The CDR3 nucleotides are TGTGCCAGCAGAACCGACAGGATCTATGGCTACACCTTC.

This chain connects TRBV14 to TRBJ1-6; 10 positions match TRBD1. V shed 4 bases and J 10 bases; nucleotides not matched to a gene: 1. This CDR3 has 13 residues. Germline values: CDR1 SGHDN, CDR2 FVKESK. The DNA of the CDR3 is TGTGCCAGCAGCCGGGACAGGGGATCACCCCTCCACTTT. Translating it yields CASSRDRGSPLHF.

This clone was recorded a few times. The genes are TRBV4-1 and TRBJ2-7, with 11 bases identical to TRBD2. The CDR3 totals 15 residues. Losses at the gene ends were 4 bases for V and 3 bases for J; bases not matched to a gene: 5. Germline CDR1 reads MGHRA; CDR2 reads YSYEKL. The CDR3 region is CASSPGLAADYEQYF. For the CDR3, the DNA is TGCGCCAGCAGCCCGGGACTAGCGGCCGACTACGAGCAGTACTTC.

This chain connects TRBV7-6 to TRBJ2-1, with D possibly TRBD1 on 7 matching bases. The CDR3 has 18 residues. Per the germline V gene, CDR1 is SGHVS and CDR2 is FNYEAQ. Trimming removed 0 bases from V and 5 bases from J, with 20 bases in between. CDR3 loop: CASSLAGRGAFLNNEQFF. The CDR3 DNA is TGTGCCAGCAGCTTAGCAGGCAGGGGGGCCTTCCTTAACAATGAGCAGTTCTTC.

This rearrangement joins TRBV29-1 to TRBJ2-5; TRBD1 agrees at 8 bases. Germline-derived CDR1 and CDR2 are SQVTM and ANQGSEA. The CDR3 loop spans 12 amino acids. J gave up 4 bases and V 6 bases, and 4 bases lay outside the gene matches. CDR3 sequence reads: CSVGQGGETQYF. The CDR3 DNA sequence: TGCAGCGTCGGACAGGGAGGAGAGACCCAGTACTTC.

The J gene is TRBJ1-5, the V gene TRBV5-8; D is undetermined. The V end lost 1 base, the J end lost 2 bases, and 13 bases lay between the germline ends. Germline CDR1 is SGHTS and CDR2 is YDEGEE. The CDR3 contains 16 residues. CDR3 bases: TGTGCCAGCAGCTTGATTGGGGAGTGGGGCAATCAGCCCCAGCATTTT. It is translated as CASSLIGEWGNQPQHF.

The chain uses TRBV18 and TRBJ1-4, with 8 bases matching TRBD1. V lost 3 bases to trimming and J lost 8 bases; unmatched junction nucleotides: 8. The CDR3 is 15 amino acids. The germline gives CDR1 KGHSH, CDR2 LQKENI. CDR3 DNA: TGTGCCAGCTCACCCGGACAGGGACGGACGGAAAAACTGTTTTTT. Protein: CASSPGQGRTEKLFF.

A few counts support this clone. CDR3 region: CASRLAGGPGDTQYF. The DNA for the CDR3 is TGCGCCAGCAGGCTAGCGGGGGGGCCCGGAGATACGCAGTATTTT. J is TRBJ2-3 and V is TRBV5-1, with 12 bases identical to TRBD2. The germline V gene has CDR1 SGHRS and CDR2 YFSETQ. V lost 5 bases and J lost 5; bases outside the gene matches: 6. CDR3 size: 15 residues.